These 8 T cell receptor beta chains originate from one sample sequenced in a study of CD8 T cells in Susac syndrome. Random-hexamer reverse transcription was applied to about 0.5 to 1 ug RNA. Each CDR3 protein gets one entry after TCRdb re-called the immunoSEQ multiplex PCR reads with MiXCR. The sample has 150,000 to 200,000 distinct CDR3 sequences; about 95% are singletons. Sequences were obtained from CD4+ T cells from PBMCs. The receptors derive from a human donor in good health.

V and J are TRBV20-1 and TRBJ2-7; weak D call: TRBD2 (6 bases). Germline CDR1 is DFQATT and CDR2 is SNEGSKA (reference sequence). V lost 5 bases and J 0 bases, leaving 23 bases between the germline ends. The CDR3 runs to 17 residues. For the CDR3, the DNA is TGCAGTGCTGTCCAAACCCCCCTAGCGAAAATCTCCTACGAGCAGTACTTC. Translated, it gives CSAVQTPLAKISYEQYF.

The table lists this clonotype with a count of one. The CDR3 nucleotides read TGTGCCGTTCTCCTCCGAGGGTATGGCTACACCTTC. The encoded protein is CAVLLRGYGYTF. The chain has TRBV6-5 and TRBJ1-2; no clear D. The CDR3 consists of 12 residues. V gave up 11 bases and J gave up 5 bases, with 15 bases separating them. Germline V lookup: CDR1 MNHEY, CDR2 SVGAGI.

This chain connects TRBV7-2 to TRBJ2-7, with D hard to call. Trimming cost V 3 bases and J 10 bases, with 7 bases left between them. This CDR3 comprises 10 residues. The germline gives CDR1 SGHTA, CDR2 FQGNSA. CDR3 coding DNA: TGTGCCAGCAGCTTCCGTTTACAGTACTTC. Translating gives CASSFRLQYF.

V is TRBV20-1 and J is TRBJ2-5; 8 bases agree with TRBD2. There are 14 residues in the CDR3. Unmatched junction bases numbered 2, after V lost 0 bases and J lost 2 bases. Germline V gene data show CDR1 as DFQATT and CDR2 as SNEGSKA (reference sequence). CDR3 residues: CSARDLAGQETQYF. The CDR3, as DNA: TGCAGTGCTAGAGATTTAGCGGGGCAAGAGACCCAGTACTTC.

This clonotype was found once. The CDR3 DNA sequence: TGTGCCAGCAGATCCGGGACCCAGGGTAACTATGGCTACACCTTC. This encodes CASRSGTQGNYGYTF. This rearrangement joins TRBV6-5 to TRBJ1-2, with D possibly TRBD1 on 5 matching bases. Germline V gives CDR1 MNHEY, CDR2 SVGAGI. This CDR3 spans 15 amino acids. The germline V and J ends were trimmed by 6 bases and 1 base, with 15 bases remaining between them.

The chain is built from TRBV6-2 or TRBV6-3 and TRBJ2-7; either TRBD1 or TRBD2 may supply D (5 bases each). The CDR3 runs to 15 residues. From germline, CDR1 is MNHEY and CDR2 SVGEGT. The ends were cut back, 7 bases at V and 0 bases at J, with 16 bases in the middle. CDR3 sequence (DNA): TGTGCCAGCACACTCTCGGGACGTTCCTCCTACGAGCAGTACTTC. It specifies CASTLSGRSSYEQYF.

V is TRBV5-4 and J is TRBJ1-1; 8 bases map to TRBD1. Germline V gives CDR1 SGHNT, CDR2 YYREEE (reference sequence). V lost 2 bases, J lost 4 bases, and 10 bases stayed unmatched. This CDR3 region has 16 residues. CDR3 residues: CASSLRGDRPGTEAFF. CDR3 DNA sequence: TGTGCCAGCAGCTTACGAGGGGACAGGCCGGGCACTGAAGCTTTCTTT.

The chain carries TRBV20-1 and TRBJ1-5; D might be TRBD1 (5 bases). Looked up from germline, CDR1 is DFQATT and CDR2 is SNEGSKA (reference sequence). Trimming removed 1 base at V and 4 bases at J, with 8 bases between. The CDR3 totals 13 residues. Here the CDR3 reads CSARAGGNQPQHF. The DNA of the CDR3 is TGCAGTGCTAGAGCTGGGGGAAATCAGCCCCAGCATTTT.